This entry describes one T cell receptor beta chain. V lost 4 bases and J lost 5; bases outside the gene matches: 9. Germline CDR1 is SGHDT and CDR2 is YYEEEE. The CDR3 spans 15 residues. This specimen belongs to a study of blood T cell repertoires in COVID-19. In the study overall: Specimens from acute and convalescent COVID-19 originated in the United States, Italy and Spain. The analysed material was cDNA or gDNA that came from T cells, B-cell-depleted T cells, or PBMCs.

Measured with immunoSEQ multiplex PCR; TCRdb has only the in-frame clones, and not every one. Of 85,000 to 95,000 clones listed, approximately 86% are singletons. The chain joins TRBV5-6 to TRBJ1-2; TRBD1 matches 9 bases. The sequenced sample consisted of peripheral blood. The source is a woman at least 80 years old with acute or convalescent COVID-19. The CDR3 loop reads CASSLGPGTGYGYTF. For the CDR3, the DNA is TGTGCCAGCAGCCTAGGGCCCGGGACAGGGTATGGCTACACCTTC.